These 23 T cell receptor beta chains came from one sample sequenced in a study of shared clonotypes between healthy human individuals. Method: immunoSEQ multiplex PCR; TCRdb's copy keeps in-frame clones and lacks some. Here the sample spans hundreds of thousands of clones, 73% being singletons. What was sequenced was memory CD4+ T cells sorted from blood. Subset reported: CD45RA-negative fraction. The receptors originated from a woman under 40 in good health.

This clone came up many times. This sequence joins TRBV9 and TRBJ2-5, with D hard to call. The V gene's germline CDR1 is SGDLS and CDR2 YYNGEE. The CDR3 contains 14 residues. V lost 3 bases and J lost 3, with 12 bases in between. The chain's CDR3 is CASSDPVTEETQYF. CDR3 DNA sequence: TGTGCCAGCAGCGACCCTGTTACGGAAGAGACCCAGTACTTC.

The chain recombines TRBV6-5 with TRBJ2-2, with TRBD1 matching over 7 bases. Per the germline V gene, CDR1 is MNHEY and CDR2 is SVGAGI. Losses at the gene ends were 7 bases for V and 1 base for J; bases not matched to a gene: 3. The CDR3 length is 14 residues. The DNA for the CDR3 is TGTGCCAGCATCCGGACAGGGAACACCGGGGAGCTGTTTTTT. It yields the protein CASIRTGNTGELFF.

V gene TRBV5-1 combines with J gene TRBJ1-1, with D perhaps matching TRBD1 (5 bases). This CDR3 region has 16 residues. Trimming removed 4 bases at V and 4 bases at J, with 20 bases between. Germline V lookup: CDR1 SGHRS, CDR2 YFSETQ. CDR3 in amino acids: CASSETSGTPRTEAFF. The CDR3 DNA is TGCGCCAGCAGCGAAACCTCCGGGACCCCGCGCACTGAAGCTTTCTTT.

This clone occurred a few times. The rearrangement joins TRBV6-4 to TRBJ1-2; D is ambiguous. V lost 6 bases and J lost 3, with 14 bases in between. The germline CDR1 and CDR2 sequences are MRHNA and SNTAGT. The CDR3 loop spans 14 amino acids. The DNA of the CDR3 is TGTGCCAGCAGACCCTCCCCGGGATACTATGGCTACACCTTC. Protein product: CASRPSPGYYGYTF.

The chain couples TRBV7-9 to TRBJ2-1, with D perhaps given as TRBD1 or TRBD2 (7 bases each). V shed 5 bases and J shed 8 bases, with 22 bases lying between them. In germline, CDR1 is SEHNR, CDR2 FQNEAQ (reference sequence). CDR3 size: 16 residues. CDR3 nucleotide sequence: TGTGCCAGCAGCAAACAGGGGACTAACCCTAATGATGAGCAGTTCTTC. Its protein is CASSKQGTNPNDEQFF.

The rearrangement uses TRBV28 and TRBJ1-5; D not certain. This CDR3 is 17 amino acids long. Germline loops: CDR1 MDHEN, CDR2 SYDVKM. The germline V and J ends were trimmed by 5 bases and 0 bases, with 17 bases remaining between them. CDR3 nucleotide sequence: TGTGCCAGCAGTACCGGAGAAGCAAGATATAGCAATCAGCCCCAGCATTTT. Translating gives CASSTGEARYSNQPQHF.

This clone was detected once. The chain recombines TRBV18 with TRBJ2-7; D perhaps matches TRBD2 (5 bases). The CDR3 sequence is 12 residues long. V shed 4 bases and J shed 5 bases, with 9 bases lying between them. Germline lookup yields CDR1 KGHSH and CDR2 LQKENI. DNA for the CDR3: TGTGCCAGCTCACAAACGGGAAACGAGCAGTACTTC. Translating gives CASSQTGNEQYF. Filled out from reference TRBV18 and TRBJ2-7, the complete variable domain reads NAGVMQNPRHLVRRRGQEARLRCSPMKGHSHVYWYRQLPEEGLKFMVYLQKENIIDESGMPKERFSAEFPKEGPSILRIQQVVRGDSAAYFCASSQTGNEQYFGPGTRLTVT.

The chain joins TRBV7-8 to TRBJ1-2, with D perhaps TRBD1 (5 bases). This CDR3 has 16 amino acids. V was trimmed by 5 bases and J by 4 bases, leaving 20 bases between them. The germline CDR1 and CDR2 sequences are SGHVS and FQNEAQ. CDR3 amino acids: CASSRGRAGSGYGYTF. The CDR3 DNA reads TGTGCCAGCAGCCGGGGTAGGGCAGGGAGTGGCTATGGCTACACCTTC. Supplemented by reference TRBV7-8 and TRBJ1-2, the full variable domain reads GAGVSQSPRYKVAKRGQDVALRCDPISGHVSLFWYQQALGQGPEFLTYFQNEAQLDKSGLPSDRFFAERPEGSVSTLKIQRTQQEDSAVYLCASSRGRAGSGYGYTFGSGTRLTVV.

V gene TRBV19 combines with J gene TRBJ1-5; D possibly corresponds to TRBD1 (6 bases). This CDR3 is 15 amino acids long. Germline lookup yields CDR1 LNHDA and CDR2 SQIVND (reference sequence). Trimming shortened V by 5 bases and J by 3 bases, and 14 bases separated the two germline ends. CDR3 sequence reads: CASSADSSLNQPQHF. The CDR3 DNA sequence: TGTGCCAGTAGTGCGGACAGCAGTCTCAATCAGCCCCAGCATTTT. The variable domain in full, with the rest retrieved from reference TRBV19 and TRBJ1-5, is DGGITQSPKYLFRKEGQNVTLSCEQNLNHDAMYWYRQDPGQGLRLIYYSQIVNDFQKGDIAEGYSVSREKKESFPLTVTSAQKNPTAFYLCASSADSSLNQPQHFGDGTRLSIL.

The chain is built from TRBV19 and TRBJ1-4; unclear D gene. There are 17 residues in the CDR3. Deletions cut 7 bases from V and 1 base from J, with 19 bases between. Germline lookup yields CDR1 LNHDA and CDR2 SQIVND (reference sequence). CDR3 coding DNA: TGTGCCAGTACCCCCGGGCGGAGGCGGGGAACTAATGAAAAACTGTTTTTT. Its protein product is CASTPGRRRGTNEKLFF.

The CDR3 spells CSVEDQYRGLGYTF. In DNA, the CDR3 is TGCAGCGTTGAAGATCAGTACAGGGGGCTTGGCTACACCTTC. V and J are TRBV29-1 and TRBJ1-2, with 9 bases identical to TRBD1. CDR3 size: 14 residues. V lost 0 bases, J lost 7 bases, and 6 bases stayed unmatched. CDR1 is SQVTM and CDR2 is ANQGSEA in the germline V gene.

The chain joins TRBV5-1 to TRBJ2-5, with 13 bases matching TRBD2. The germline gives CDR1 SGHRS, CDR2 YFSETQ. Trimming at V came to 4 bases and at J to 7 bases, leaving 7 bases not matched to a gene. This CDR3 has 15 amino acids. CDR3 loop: CASSLGTSGVGTQYF. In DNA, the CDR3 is TGCGCCAGCAGCCTCGGGACTAGCGGGGTGGGGACCCAGTACTTC.

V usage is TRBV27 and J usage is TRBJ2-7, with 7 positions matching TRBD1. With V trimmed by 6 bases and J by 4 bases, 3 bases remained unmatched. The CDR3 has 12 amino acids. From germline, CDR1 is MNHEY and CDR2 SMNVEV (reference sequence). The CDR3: CASRRQGYEQYF. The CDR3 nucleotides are TGTGCCAGCAGAAGACAGGGTTACGAGCAGTACTTC.

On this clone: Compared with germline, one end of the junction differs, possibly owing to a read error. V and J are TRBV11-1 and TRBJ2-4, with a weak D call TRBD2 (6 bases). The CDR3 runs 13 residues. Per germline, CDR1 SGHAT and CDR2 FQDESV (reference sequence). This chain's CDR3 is CASRLAVADIQYF. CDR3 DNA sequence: TGTGCCAGCAGGTTAGCGGTGGCGGACATTCAGTACTTC.

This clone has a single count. CDR3 sequence reads: CASSSLGERQDNQPQHF. The DNA for the CDR3 is TGTGCCAGTAGTTCCTTAGGGGAAAGACAGGACAATCAGCCCCAGCATTTT. The genes are TRBV19 and TRBJ1-5; the D gene is possibly TRBD1 (6 bases). Germline CDR1 LNHDA, CDR2 SQIVND (reference sequence). Trimming pared 5 bases from V and 3 bases from J, leaving 20 bases between. The CDR3 totals 17 residues.

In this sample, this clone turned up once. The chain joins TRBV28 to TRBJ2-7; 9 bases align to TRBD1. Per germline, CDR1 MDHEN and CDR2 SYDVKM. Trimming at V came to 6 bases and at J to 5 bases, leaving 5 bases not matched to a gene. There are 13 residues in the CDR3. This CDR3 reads CASRATGGDEQYF. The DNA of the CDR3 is TGTGCCAGCAGAGCTACAGGGGGCGACGAGCAGTACTTC.

The DNA of the CDR3 is TGTGCCAGCAGTTGGACTCTCTCCTACGAGCAGTACTTC. It translates to CASSWTLSYEQYF. The chain links TRBV28 to TRBJ2-7; a weak D match, TRBD2 (5 bases). Germline assignment: CDR1 MDHEN and CDR2 SYDVKM. The CDR3 is made up of 13 amino acids. V was cut by 4 bases and J by 0 bases, with 7 bases left in between.

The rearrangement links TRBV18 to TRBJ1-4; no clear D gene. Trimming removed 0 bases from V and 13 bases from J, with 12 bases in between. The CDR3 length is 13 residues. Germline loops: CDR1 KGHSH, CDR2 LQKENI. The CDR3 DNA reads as TGTGCCAGCTCACCACCCGGCTTTTCTGGACTGTTTTTT. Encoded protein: CASSPPGFSGLFF.

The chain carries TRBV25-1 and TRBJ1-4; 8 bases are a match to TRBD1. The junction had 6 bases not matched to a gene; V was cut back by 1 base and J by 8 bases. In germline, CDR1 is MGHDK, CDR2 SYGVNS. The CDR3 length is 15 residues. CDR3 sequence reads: CASSESTGVTEKLFF. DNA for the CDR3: TGTGCCAGCAGTGAATCGACAGGGGTAACGGAAAAACTGTTTTTT.

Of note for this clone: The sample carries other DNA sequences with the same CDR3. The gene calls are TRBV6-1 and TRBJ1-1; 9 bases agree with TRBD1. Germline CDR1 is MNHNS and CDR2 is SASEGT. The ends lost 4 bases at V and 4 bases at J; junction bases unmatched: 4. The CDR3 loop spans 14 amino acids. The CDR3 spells CASSGGQGVTEAFF. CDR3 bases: TGTGCCAGCAGTGGGGGACAGGGTGTCACTGAAGCTTTCTTT.

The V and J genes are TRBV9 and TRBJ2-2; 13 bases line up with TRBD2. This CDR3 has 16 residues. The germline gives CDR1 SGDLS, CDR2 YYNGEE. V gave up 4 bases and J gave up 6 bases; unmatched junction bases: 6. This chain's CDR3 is CASSPRTSGSPGELFF. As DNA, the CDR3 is TGTGCCAGCAGCCCCCGGACTAGCGGGAGTCCCGGGGAGCTGTTTTTT.

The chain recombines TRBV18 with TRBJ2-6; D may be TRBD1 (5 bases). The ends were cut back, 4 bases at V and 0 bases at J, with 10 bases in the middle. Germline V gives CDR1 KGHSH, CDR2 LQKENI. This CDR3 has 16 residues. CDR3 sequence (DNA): TGTGCCAGCTCACAACAGGAGATCTCTGGGGCCAACGTCCTGACTTTC. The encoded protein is CASSQQEISGANVLTF.

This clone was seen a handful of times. DNA of the CDR3: TGCGCCAGCAGCCCAGGACAGGGGGCAACGTTTGGCTACACCTTC. Encoded protein: CASSPGQGATFGYTF. This rearrangement joins TRBV5-1 to TRBJ1-2, with 11 bases fitting TRBD1. V shed 4 bases, J shed 7 bases, and the junction held 9 bases outside the gene matches. Germline V gene sequence: CDR1 SGHRS, CDR2 YFSETQ. The CDR3 totals 15 residues.